The 7 T cell receptor beta chains below all came from one sample that was sequenced in a study of regulatory T cells in long-lasting Graves disease. Arm-PCR of CDR3 regions and iRepertoire HTBI primers were the basis on which TCR beta libraries were built. One entry per CDR3 protein, called by TCRdb with MiXCR from the multiplex PCR reads. The repertoire holds 350,000 to 500,000 distinct CDR3 sequences, with about 16% as singletons. The time point here: newly diagnosed GD, antithyroid drugs for less than 3 months. There was RNA extracted from PBMCs, and the TCR library was made from it. Another study also made use of these data, one on T cells in Graves' hyperthyroidism and ophthalmopathy.

Sequenced here: peripheral blood mononuclear cells (PBMCs), sampled at new diagnosis, from a patient treated with antithyroid drugs. These receptors all come from a woman in her late teens or twenties with Graves disease.

The chain has TRBV12-3 or TRBV12-4 and TRBJ1-5; D gene uncertain. Trimming shortened V by 5 bases and J by 2 bases, and 13 bases separated the two germline ends. The CDR3 totals 15 residues. The CDR3 nucleotides read TGTGCCAGCAGTCCCAGTCCTGGGGGCAATCAGCCCCAGCATTTT. Protein sequence: CASSPSPGGNQPQHF.

In this sample, this clonotype turned up many times. The chain employs TRBV30 and TRBJ1-1; the D is unclear. CDR1 is GTSNPN and CDR2 is SVGIG in the germline V gene (reference sequence). The CDR3 is 12 amino acids. The V and J ends lost 8 bases and 0 bases respectively, with 10 bases between them. This CDR3 is CARILMNTEAFF. The CDR3, as DNA: TGTGCCCGGATTCTTATGAACACTGAAGCTTTCTTT.

The sample holds one count of this clonotype. The rearrangement uses TRBV14 and TRBJ2-2; no clear D gene. CDR3 length: 14 amino acids. CDR1 and CDR2 (germline): SGHDN, FVKESK. V was shortened by 0 bases and J by 12 bases, with 14 bases between the two germline ends. DNA of the CDR3: TGTGCCAGCAGCCAAGATAATGTGGCAGCTAAGCTGTTTTTT. This gives the protein CASSQDNVAAKLFF.

J is TRBJ1-3 and V is TRBV2; D not certain. V lost 4 bases to trimming and J lost 4 bases, with 8 bases between them. CDR1 is SNHLY, CDR2 FYNNEI, per germline. The CDR3 loop spans 13 amino acids. CDR3: CASSAVPGNTIYF. DNA for the CDR3: TGTGCCAGCAGTGCTGTTCCAGGAAACACCATATATTTT.

This chain links TRBV19 with TRBJ2-1, with D tentatively TRBD1 or TRBD2 (5 bases each). The ends were cut back, 4 bases at V and 12 bases at J, with 13 bases in the middle. The CDR3 has 12 residues. Germline V gives CDR1 LNHDA, CDR2 SQIVND (reference sequence). The chain's CDR3 is CASSNLGGTQFF. In nucleotides, the CDR3 is TGTGCCAGTAGTAATCTTGGGGGAACGCAGTTCTTC.

This clonotype was observed a handful of times. J is TRBJ1-3 and V is TRBV2; no clear D. The CDR3 has 15 residues. Germline lookup yields CDR1 SNHLY and CDR2 FYNNEI. Trimming pared 4 bases from V and 4 bases from J, leaving 14 bases between. CDR3 region: CASSAQSIPGNTIYF. CDR3 DNA sequence: TGTGCCAGCAGTGCCCAGAGTATCCCCGGAAACACCATATATTTT.

The table lists this clonotype with many counts. This rearrangement joins TRBV6-1 to TRBJ2-1; 7 bases fit TRBD2. Germline values: CDR1 MNHNS, CDR2 SASEGT. The CDR3 consists of 15 residues. Trimming at V came to 3 bases and at J to 6 bases, leaving 8 bases not matched to a gene. The CDR3 loop reads CASSDFKREPNEQFF. The CDR3 bases are TGTGCCAGCAGTGACTTTAAGCGGGAACCCAATGAGCAGTTCTTC.